This T cell receptor beta chain originates from a study of blood T cell repertoires in COVID-19. As for the study in general: The samples span acute and convalescent COVID-19 from the United States, Italy and Spain.

V dropped 5 bases and J dropped 0 bases, with 9 bases sitting between them. The CDR3 loop spans 14 amino acids. Germline loops: CDR1 LNHDA, CDR2 SQIVND (reference sequence). Measured with immunoSEQ multiplex PCR; TCRdb has only the in-frame clones, and not every one. The sample lists over 400,000 clones, 80% to 90% occurring once. Sequencing was carried out using peripheral blood. The sequence was collected from a human donor in a cohort sampled during active COVID-19. The J gene is TRBJ2-3, the V gene TRBV19; no definite D call. CDR3 amino acids: CASSDTASTDTQYF. The CDR3 region has the DNA TGTGCCAGTAGTGACACAGCTAGCACAGATACGCAGTATTTT.